The 7 T cell receptor beta chains reported below all come from one sample, sequenced in a study of OX40 agonist ivuxolimab in advanced cancers. The table came from immunoSEQ multiplex PCR; TCRdb's copy has only in-frame clones and leaves some out. The sample holds around 82,000 clones, about 89% seen once. Sequencing was performed on CD4+ or CD8+ T cells sorted from blood, taken in a trial of the OX40 agonist ivuxolimab. The source of these receptors is an adult with an advanced solid tumor such as melanoma, head and neck, liver or kidney cancer.

The J gene is TRBJ2-7, the V gene TRBV7-9; unclear D gene. The CDR3 sequence is 12 residues long. The germline V gene encodes CDR1 SEHNR and CDR2 FQNEAQ (reference sequence). V lost 1 base to trimming and J lost 3 bases, with 4 bases between them. The CDR3 region is CASSLVNYEQYF. The CDR3 nucleotides read TGTGCCAGCAGCTTAGTTAACTACGAGCAGTACTTC. Supplemented by reference TRBV7-9 and TRBJ2-7, the full variable domain reads DTGVSQNPRHKITKRGQNVTFRCDPISEHNRLYWYRQTLGQGPEFLTYFQNEAQLEKSRLLSDRFSAERPKGSFSTLEIQRTEQGDSAMYLCASSLVNYEQYFGPGTRLTVT.

This rearrangement joins TRBV5-8 to TRBJ2-3, with D perhaps matching TRBD1 (5 bases). V gave up 3 bases and J gave up 3 bases, with 11 bases separating them. This CDR3 has 14 residues. Germline values: CDR1 SGHTS, CDR2 YDEGEE. The CDR3 coding sequence is TGTGCCAGCAGCTCGGACAAGGGGACAGATACGCAGTATTTT. Translated, it gives CASSSDKGTDTQYF.

This chain uses TRBV6-1 with TRBJ2-1, with D possibly TRBD1 on 6 matching bases. Germline V CDR1 and CDR2: MNHNS, SASEGT. Trimming removed 4 bases at V and 2 bases at J, with 15 bases between. The CDR3 extends over 16 amino acids. The CDR3 sequence is CASSATTGPPYNEQFF. CDR3 bases: TGTGCCAGCAGTGCCACTACAGGGCCCCCCTACAATGAGCAGTTCTTC.

The chain recombines TRBV9 with TRBJ2-1, with 12 nucleotides matching TRBD2. The CDR3 spans 15 residues. Germline V gives CDR1 SGDLS, CDR2 YYNGEE. With 0 bases clipped from V and 8 bases from J, the junction kept 3 bases outside the gene matches. This chain's CDR3 is CASSVGLAGVDEQFF. The CDR3 DNA reads TGTGCCAGCAGCGTAGGACTAGCGGGAGTCGATGAGCAGTTCTTC. The complete variable domain, with remaining parts taken from reference TRBV9 and TRBJ2-1, reads DSGVTQTPKHLITATGQRVTLRCSPRSGDLSVYWYQQSLDQGLQFLIQYYNGEERAKGNILERFSAQQFPDLHSELNLSSLELGDSALYFCASSVGLAGVDEQFFGPGTRLTVL.

This sequence joins TRBV7-9 and TRBJ2-7, with D possibly being TRBD1 (6 bases). The CDR3 contains 12 residues. Trimming pared 3 bases from V and 4 bases from J, leaving 7 bases between. Germline CDR1 SEHNR, CDR2 FQNEAQ (reference sequence). CDR3 in amino acids: CASSFTGYEQYF. Here the CDR3 DNA reads TGTGCCAGCAGCTTTACAGGGTACGAGCAGTACTTC.

V usage is TRBV13 and J usage is TRBJ1-4; a possible D gene is TRBD1 (6 bases). Deletions cut 5 bases from V and 6 bases from J, with 7 bases between. Germline V lookup: CDR1 PRHDT, CDR2 FYEKMQ (reference sequence). CDR3 length equals 12 residues. The CDR3 loop reads CASSQGYEKLFF. DNA of the CDR3: TGTGCCAGCAGCCAGGGGTATGAAAAACTGTTTTTT.

V usage is TRBV30 and J usage is TRBJ2-1; tentatively, D is TRBD1 or TRBD2 (6 bases each). Trimming cost V 3 bases and J 4 bases, with 28 bases left between them. From germline, CDR1 is GTSNPN and CDR2 SVGIG (reference sequence). CDR3 length: 19 residues. The CDR3 sequence: CAWRRGVYQQIRYYNEQFF. In DNA form, the CDR3 reads TGTGCCTGGAGGAGGGGGGTTTACCAACAAATTAGGTATTACAATGAGCAGTTCTTC.